Each of the 28 T cell receptor beta chains below was sequenced from the same sample in a study of blood T cell repertoires in COVID-19 (dated by TCRdb to 2020 to 2022). Libraries were made using the immunoSEQ multiplex PCR assay. The table comes from immuneACCESS by way of TCRdb, which keeps in-frame sequences with V and J called. Part of the clones is missing from these tables; in studies checked, under half for an unresolved V gene and the rest for unknown reasons. Across this sample there are about 53,000 clones, with about nine tenths seen only once. The ten largest clones take up about 2.7% of the sample. Sequencing used peripheral blood. These receptor sequences come from an elderly man with acute or convalescent COVID-19.

The V call is TRBV29-1, the J call TRBJ1-2; 9 nucleotides align to TRBD1. This CDR3 is 13 amino acids long. Germline V gene sequence: CDR1 SQVTM, CDR2 ANQGSEA. Trimming at V came to 1 base and at J to 6 bases, leaving 3 bases not matched to a gene. CDR3 DNA: TGCAGCGTTGAAGGGACAGGGGTGAATGGCTACACCTTC. Translation gives CSVEGTGVNGYTF.

J is TRBJ2-5 and V is TRBV27; 7 bases align to TRBD1. With V trimmed by 6 bases and J by 2 bases, 6 bases remained unmatched. The germline V gene encodes CDR1 MNHEY and CDR2 SMNVEV (reference sequence). The CDR3 length is 14 residues. The DNA of the CDR3 is TGTGCCAGCAGCCGTGACAGGGCTCAAGAGACCCAGTACTTC. Protein sequence: CASSRDRAQETQYF.

V gene TRBV3-1 (or the pseudogene TRBV3-2) combines with J gene TRBJ2-3; D remains ambiguous. This CDR3 has 12 amino acids. The V and J ends lost 6 bases and 1 base respectively, with 5 bases between them. The germline CDR1 and CDR2 sequences are LGHDT and YNNKEL (reference sequence). The CDR3 reads CASSRGTDTQYF. The CDR3 nucleotides are TGTGCCAGCAGTCGCGGCACAGATACGCAGTATTTT.

CDR3 bases: TGTGCCAGCAGCTTATCGGTCCTAAGCTCCTACGAGCAGTACTTC. This translates into CASSLSVLSSYEQYF. The chain couples TRBV7-2 to TRBJ2-7; no firm D call. The CDR3 totals 15 residues. Trimming pared 2 bases from V and 0 bases from J, leaving 11 bases between. Germline values: CDR1 SGHTA, CDR2 FQGNSA. Full variable domain (outside the CDR3, taken from reference TRBV7-2 and TRBJ2-7): GAGVSQSPSNKVTEKGKDVELRCDPISGHTALYWYRQSLGQGLEFLIYFQGNSAPDKSGLPSDRFSAERTGGSVSTLTIQRTQQEDSAVYLCASSLSVLSSYEQYFGPGTRLTVT.

A single count supports this clone. The chain carries TRBV7-9 and TRBJ1-2, with D uncertain. CDR1 is SEHNR, CDR2 FQNEAQ, per germline (reference sequence). This CDR3 has 17 amino acids. V lost 6 bases, J lost 0 bases, and 20 bases lay in between. CDR3 in amino acids: CASRREVGGSANYGYTF. In DNA, the CDR3 is TGTGCCAGCAGGAGGGAGGTGGGCGGATCCGCTAACTATGGCTACACCTTC.

The rearrangement joins TRBV7-2 to TRBJ2-7, with 7 nucleotides matching TRBD1. Per germline, CDR1 SGHTA and CDR2 FQGNSA. The CDR3 has 15 amino acids. V lost 1 base and J lost 6; bases outside the gene matches: 9. The CDR3 DNA follows: TGTGCCAGCAGCTTAGTAATAGGGGGCCAGGGCGAGCAGTACTTC. As protein: CASSLVIGGQGEQYF. The variable domain in full, completed from reference TRBV7-2 and TRBJ2-7, reads GAGVSQSPSNKVTEKGKDVELRCDPISGHTALYWYRQSLGQGLEFLIYFQGNSAPDKSGLPSDRFSAERTGGSVSTLTIQRTQQEDSAVYLCASSLVIGGQGEQYFGPGTRLTVT.

This chain uses TRBV6-5 with TRBJ2-1; D unclear. Trimming left V 5 bases short and J 2 bases short, with 10 bases between. The CDR3 is 14 amino acids. Germline loops: CDR1 MNHEY, CDR2 SVGAGI. In DNA, the CDR3 is TGTGCCAGCAGTAAATTGTCGGCCTACAATGAGCAGTTCTTC. Its protein is CASSKLSAYNEQFF.

The chain is built from TRBV30 and TRBJ2-5, with 7 bases matching TRBD1. Germline CDR1 is GTSNPN and CDR2 is SVGIG (reference sequence). With V trimmed by 5 bases and J by 1 base, 1 base remained unmatched. The CDR3 loop spans 12 amino acids. Here the CDR3 reads CAWDRAQETQYF. The CDR3 DNA reads TGTGCCTGGGACAGGGCCCAAGAGACCCAGTACTTC.

The rearrangement joins TRBV19 to TRBJ1-4; D remains ambiguous. This CDR3 contains 15 residues. Germline CDR1 and CDR2: LNHDA and SQIVND (reference sequence). Trimming removed 9 bases from V and 2 bases from J, with 16 bases in between. CDR3 protein: CASSGEALTNEKLFF. CDR3 bases: TGTGCCAGCTCCGGGGAGGCCCTTACTAATGAAAAACTGTTTTTT.

The rearrangement uses TRBV5-1 and TRBJ1-1; D is perhaps TRBD1 (6 bases). The V gene lost 0 bases and the J gene lost 0 bases, with 9 bases spanning the gap. Looked up from germline, CDR1 is SGHRS and CDR2 is YFSETQ. The CDR3 contains 15 residues. CDR3 protein: CASSLEQGMNTEAFF. The CDR3 coding sequence is TGCGCCAGCAGCTTGGAACAGGGTATGAACACTGAAGCTTTCTTT.

The table lists this clone with a few counts. This chain joins TRBV7-2 and TRBJ2-5; tentatively, D is TRBD2 (6 bases). Germline V gives CDR1 SGHTA, CDR2 FQGNSA. Between the trimmed V and J ends, which lost 4 bases and 0 bases, there was a span of 18 bases. The CDR3 consists of 17 residues. CDR3 nucleotides: TGTGCCAGCAGCTGGGGGGAGGTGGGAGCCCACCAAGAGACCCAGTACTTC. Translation gives CASSWGEVGAHQETQYF.

In its sample, this clone was seen a few times. The chain recombines TRBV27 with TRBJ1-2; possible D gene TRBD1, 5 bases. Trimming removed 5 bases at V and 7 bases at J, with 17 bases between. Germline values: CDR1 MNHEY, CDR2 SMNVEV (reference sequence). The CDR3 has 14 residues. DNA of the CDR3: TGTGCCAGCAGTCCCTCTGGGGCCCGGCTTGGCTACACCTTC. Translation gives CASSPSGARLGYTF.

The rearrangement joins TRBV5-1 to TRBJ2-1, with D possibly TRBD2 on 6 matching bases. Deletions cut 4 bases from V and 2 bases from J, with 13 bases between. The CDR3 sequence is 15 residues long. Germline CDR1 is SGHRS and CDR2 is YFSETQ. The CDR3 DNA sequence: TGCGCCAGCAGCCTTAGCGCGGGAACCTACAATGAGCAGTTCTTC. Encoded protein: CASSLSAGTYNEQFF.

J is TRBJ2-1 and V is TRBV9, with TRBD2 identical over 8 bases. In germline, CDR1 is SGDLS, CDR2 YYNGEE. The CDR3 consists of 14 residues. The V gene end was trimmed by 6 bases and the J gene end by 4 bases; junction bases not matched to a gene: 6. The CDR3 DNA follows: TGTGCCAGCACAACGGGGGGGCGGTACAATGAGCAGTTCTTC. The encoded protein is CASTTGGRYNEQFF.

The rearrangement links TRBV10-2 to TRBJ2-1; 9 bases match TRBD1. The junction had 1 base not matched to a gene; V was cut back by 6 bases and J by 4 bases. The germline V gene has CDR1 WSHSY and CDR2 SAAADI. The CDR3 covers 13 residues. The CDR3 here is CASSGQGYNEQFF. The CDR3 coding sequence is TGCGCCAGCAGCGGACAGGGGTACAATGAGCAGTTCTTC.

J is TRBJ1-6 and V is TRBV19; 11 bases are a match to TRBD1. Germline loops: CDR1 LNHDA, CDR2 SQIVND (reference sequence). The CDR3 sequence is 13 residues long. Losses at the gene ends were 6 bases for V and 14 bases for J; bases not matched to a gene: 6. CDR3 DNA sequence: TGTGCCAGTAGCATCCAGGGACAGGGGGCCCTCCACTTT. It specifies CASSIQGQGALHF.

The rearrangement uses TRBV29-1 and TRBJ1-3, with D maybe TRBD1 (6 bases). The CDR3 has 13 residues. Per germline, CDR1 SQVTM and CDR2 ANQGSEA. V lost 6 bases to trimming and J lost 0 bases, with 9 bases between them. This CDR3 reads CSVSQGSGNTIYF. CDR3 DNA sequence: TGCAGCGTCTCACAGGGCTCTGGAAACACCATATATTTT.

This clone was seen a handful of times. This chain joins TRBV10-1 and TRBJ1-2, with 9 bases identical to TRBD1. The CDR3 extends over 15 amino acids. With V trimmed by 0 bases and J by 8 bases, 7 bases remained unmatched. Germline V gene sequence: CDR1 WNHNN, CDR2 SYGVQD (reference sequence). The CDR3 spells CASSESRDRDRGYTF. CDR3 nucleotides: TGCGCCAGCAGTGAGTCCCGGGACAGGGACCGGGGCTACACCTTC.

The CDR3 DNA reads as TGTGCCAGCACCACAGGGGGCTCTGGAAACACCATATATTTT. Residues: CASTTGGSGNTIYF. This rearrangement joins TRBV28 to TRBJ1-3, with 8 positions matching TRBD1. Losses at the gene ends were 7 bases for V and 0 bases for J; bases not matched to a gene: 2. The CDR3 totals 14 residues. CDR1 is MDHEN and CDR2 is SYDVKM in the germline V gene. Based on the CDR3 plus reference TRBV28 and TRBJ1-3, the full variable domain is DVKVTQSSRYLVKRTGEKVFLECVQDMDHENMFWYRQDPGLGLRLIYFSYDVKMKEKGDIPEGYSVSREKKERFSLILESASTNQTSMYLCASTTGGSGNTIYFGEGSWLTVV.

The chain combines TRBV15 with TRBJ2-5; no definite D call. Looked up from germline, CDR1 is LNHNV and CDR2 is YYDKDF (reference sequence). V lost 5 bases, J lost 0 bases, and 16 bases lay in between. The CDR3 loop spans 16 amino acids. CDR3 region: CATSPSAPLYQETQYF. CDR3 DNA: TGTGCCACCAGCCCCAGCGCCCCGCTATACCAAGAGACCCAGTACTTC.

CDR3 coding DNA: TGTGCCAGCCGTAGAACTGCGGGGTTAATTAGTGAAGCTTTCTTT. Its translation is CASRRTAGLISEAFF. The rearrangement links TRBV2 to TRBJ1-1; no reliable D call. Deletions cut 8 bases from V and 7 bases from J, with 23 bases between. The germline V gene encodes CDR1 SNHLY and CDR2 FYNNEI. The CDR3 length is 15 residues.

This clone has a handful of counts. The rearrangement uses TRBV19 and TRBJ1-1, with no clear D. V shed 3 bases and J shed 5 bases, with 10 bases lying between them. The CDR3 totals 13 residues. Per germline, CDR1 LNHDA and CDR2 SQIVND (reference sequence). The CDR3 region has the DNA TGTGCCAGTAGTATCTTCGGTGTAACTGAAGCTTTCTTT. The encoded protein is CASSIFGVTEAFF.

The chain links TRBV5-4 to TRBJ1-6, with no clear D. The CDR3 sequence is 15 residues long. Per germline, CDR1 SGHNT and CDR2 YYREEE (reference sequence). Trimming shortened V by 3 bases and J by 0 bases, and 7 bases separated the two germline ends. CDR3 bases: TGTGCCAGCAGCTCCCGAGACTCCTATAATTCACCCCTCCACTTT. Translating gives CASSSRDSYNSPLHF. Full variable domain (rest looked up from reference TRBV5-4 and TRBJ1-6): ETGVTQSPTHLIKTRGQQVTLRCSSQSGHNTVSWYQQALGQGPQFIFQYYREEENGRGNFPPRFSGLQFPNYSSELNVNALELDDSALYLCASSSRDSYNSPLHFGNGTRLTVT.

The chain has TRBV2 and TRBJ1-4, with 8 bases aligning to TRBD1. Germline loops: CDR1 SNHLY, CDR2 FYNNEI. The V gene end was trimmed by 5 bases and the J gene end by 7 bases; junction bases not matched to a gene: 6. CDR3 length equals 14 residues. The CDR3 reads CASSFGQGSEKLFF. The CDR3 DNA is TGTGCCAGCAGTTTTGGACAGGGAAGTGAAAAACTGTTTTTT.

The rearrangement joins TRBV14 to TRBJ1-2; 9 nucleotides align to TRBD1. The germline CDR1 and CDR2 sequences are SGHDN and FVKESK. The length of the CDR3 is 15 residues. The J segment lost 4 bases and the V segment lost 1 base, leaving 4 bases of the junction unmatched. The CDR3 region is CASSQGTTGGYGYTF. CDR3 sequence (DNA): TGTGCCAGCAGCCAAGGAACGACAGGGGGCTATGGCTACACCTTC.

This rearrangement joins TRBV6-1 to TRBJ2-1; TRBD1 agrees at 7 bases. CDR3 length: 17 amino acids. V lost 3 bases and J lost 3; bases outside the gene matches: 11. Germline CDR1 reads MNHNS; CDR2 reads SASEGT. The chain's CDR3 is CASSDKGAPAGYNEQFF. The CDR3 DNA reads TGTGCCAGCAGTGATAAGGGGGCTCCTGCGGGCTACAATGAGCAGTTCTTC.

The DNA of the CDR3 is TGTGCCAGTAGTACCTCTTGGGGGGTCGGGAACACTGAAGCTTTCTTT. Amino acids: CASSTSWGVGNTEAFF. This chain joins TRBV19 and TRBJ1-1; D may be TRBD1 (5 bases). Germline values: CDR1 LNHDA, CDR2 SQIVND (reference sequence). The CDR3 is 16 residues long. Trimming removed 4 bases at V and 1 base at J, with 16 bases between.

This clone has just a few counts. The chain recombines TRBV5-1 with TRBJ2-1; TRBD2 aligns across 8 bases. The CDR3 length is 14 residues. Germline V gene sequence: CDR1 SGHRS, CDR2 YFSETQ. Trimming took 3 bases from V and 5 from J; bases not matched to a gene: 4. CDR3 sequence reads: CASSSRTSHNEQFF. As DNA, the CDR3 is TGCGCCAGCAGCTCTAGGACTAGCCACAATGAGCAGTTCTTC.